These 11 T cell receptor beta chains were all obtained from the same sample, sequenced in a study of cytomegalovirus exposure and HLA in healthy donors. It was with 60 Vbeta and 13 Jbeta primers that the PCR ran. Repertoires were generated with immunoSEQ multiplex PCR, while TCRdb's copy carries only in-frame clones and drops some. Of approximately 200,000 clones listed, 70% to 80% are singletons. Sequenced material: PBMCs. All receptors come from a man in his forties in good health and CMV-seronegative.

The chain joins TRBV5-6 to TRBJ2-2; 9 bases line up with TRBD2. CDR1 and CDR2 from the germline V gene are SGHDT and YYEEEE. Losses at the gene ends were 0 bases for V and 3 bases for J; bases not matched to a gene: 9. The CDR3 has 18 amino acids. Here the CDR3 DNA reads TGTGCCAGCAGCTTGGGACTAGCGGAGGACTTCCACACCGGGGAGCTGTTTTTT. Encoded protein: CASSLGLAEDFHTGELFF.

The chain is built from TRBV9 and TRBJ1-6, with D possibly TRBD1 on 6 matching bases. This CDR3 has 15 residues. Trimming pared 3 bases from V and 9 bases from J, leaving 16 bases between. Germline assignment: CDR1 SGDLS and CDR2 YYNGEE. This CDR3 reads CASSDRQAATSPLHF. The DNA of the CDR3 is TGTGCCAGCAGCGACCGACAGGCAGCGACTTCACCCCTCCACTTT.

The chain recombines TRBV7-6 with TRBJ2-1, with 8 positions matching TRBD1. The CDR3 spans 14 residues. After removal of 5 bases from V and 10 bases from J, the junction contained 10 bases not matched to a gene. In germline, CDR1 is SGHVS, CDR2 FNYEAQ. CDR3: CASSNQGAPTEQFF. The CDR3 coding sequence is TGTGCCAGCAGCAACCAGGGGGCCCCGACCGAGCAGTTCTTC.

V gene TRBV5-1 combines with J gene TRBJ1-6; D is unresolved. This CDR3 is built from 18 residues. CDR1 and CDR2 from the germline V gene are SGHRS and YFSETQ. Trimming pared 0 bases from V and 6 bases from J, leaving 19 bases between. CDR3 residues: CASSLVNSMGRSNSPLHF. The CDR3 nucleotides are TGCGCCAGCAGCTTGGTCAATTCGATGGGCAGAAGTAATTCACCCCTCCACTTT.

The J gene is TRBJ2-3, the V gene TRBV9; 9 nucleotides line up with TRBD2. Germline V lookup: CDR1 SGDLS, CDR2 YYNGEE. The CDR3 length is 15 residues. The V segment lost 4 bases and the J segment 5 bases; nucleotides outside the gene matches: 8. CDR3 sequence (DNA): TGTGCCAGCAGCTCCCGCGGCGGGGGGGGAGATACGCAGTATTTT. Protein: CASSSRGGGGDTQYF.

In DNA form, the CDR3 reads TGCGCCAGCAGTCAAAATAATATCTCCTACGAGCAGTACTTC. This gives the protein CASSQNNISYEQYF. This chain uses TRBV23-1 with TRBJ2-7; D remains ambiguous. TRBV23-1 carries the ORF label, with uncertain function. V lost 2 bases and J lost 0, with 8 bases in between. This CDR3 region has 14 residues.

The J gene is TRBJ1-4, the V gene TRBV7-2, with a weak D call TRBD1 (5 bases). There are 15 residues in the CDR3. The V gene lost 1 base and the J gene lost 7 bases, with 13 bases spanning the gap. The germline CDR1 and CDR2 sequences are SGHTA and FQGNSA. The CDR3 DNA reads as TGTGCCAGCAGCTTAGTTAGGGGAAGGGGTGAAAAACTGTTTTTT. This translates into CASSLVRGRGEKLFF.

This sequence joins TRBV29-1 and TRBJ1-4, with TRBD1 as a possible D gene (6 bases). Trimming left V 1 base short and J 3 bases short, with 12 bases between. The CDR3 covers 15 residues. Germline V gene data show CDR1 as SQVTM and CDR2 as ANQGSEA. CDR3 region: CSVEVLQGSNEKLFF. The CDR3 DNA sequence: TGCAGCGTTGAAGTCCTACAGGGTTCTAATGAAAAACTGTTTTTT.

In this sample, this clone turned up once. V and J are TRBV7-9 and TRBJ2-7, with 13 nucleotides matching TRBD2. The length of the CDR3 is 15 residues. CDR1 SEHNR and CDR2 FQNEAQ come from the germline V gene (reference sequence). Germline trimming cut 4 bases from V and 3 bases from J; bases unmatched to any gene: 3. The CDR3 protein is CASSSTSGRFYEQYF. CDR3 in DNA: TGTGCCAGCAGCTCGACTAGCGGGAGGTTCTACGAGCAGTACTTC.

This clone was observed a few times. The gene calls are TRBV7-9 and TRBJ2-7; no clear D. Germline V CDR1 and CDR2: SEHNR, FQNEAQ (reference sequence). This CDR3 spans 13 amino acids. V shed 5 bases and J shed 4 bases, with 12 bases lying between them. The DNA for the CDR3 is TGTGCCAGCAGCCCAAGAGAAAAATACGAGCAGTACTTC. This gives the protein CASSPREKYEQYF.

This clone was seen only a few times. The chain employs TRBV28 and TRBJ2-1; 8 bases align to TRBD2. The CDR3 totals 15 residues. Per germline, CDR1 MDHEN and CDR2 SYDVKM. The junction had 7 bases not matched to a gene; V was cut back by 3 bases and J by 6 bases. CDR3 sequence reads: CASSFPAGGGNEQFF. DNA of the CDR3: TGTGCCAGCAGTTTTCCGGCGGGAGGAGGCAATGAGCAGTTCTTC.